This TCR beta chain was recovered during a study of PD-1 blockade in classical Hodgkin lymphoma. At the level of the study: On a schedule of every 2 weeks, patients received nivolumab 3 mg/kg intravenously.

This table comes from immunoSEQ multiplex PCR, and its TCRdb copy is limited to in-frame clones, with some not included. The repertoire includes 49,000 or so clones, around 82% of them detected once, and roughly 22% sits in the top ten. Comments on this clone: The antigen remains unidentified.

The V end was cut by 3 bases, the J end by 3 bases, with 13 bases between. Germline CDR1 is SGDLS and CDR2 is YYNGEE. This CDR3 comprises 14 residues. The study's findings and limits: Before treatment, TCR diversity in newly diagnosed patients was reportedly lower than in healthy donors. Whatever underlies the repertoire differences (possibly disease activity or prior therapy) remains undefined.

Relapses following autologous stem cell transplantation were seen in all patients, with brentuximab vedotin exposure varying. This specimen was peripheral blood mononuclear cells (PBMCs), taken before the second cycle of nivolumab. The receptor was derived from a human donor with classical Hodgkin lymphoma. The chain couples TRBV9 to TRBJ2-7; perhaps TRBD2 as D (7 bases). For the CDR3, the DNA is TGTGCCAGCAGCGAGGGGGGGCAAAACTACGAGCAGTACTTC. Translated: CASSEGGQNYEQYF.